This T cell receptor beta chain was profiled in a study of blood T cell repertoires in COVID-19 (dated by TCRdb to 2018 to 2021). Broadly, across the study: Collaborator samples came from the United States, Italy and Spain and covered acute and convalescent phases of COVID-19. The prospective study material was composed of cDNA or gDNA derived from T cells, B-cell-depleted T cells, or PBMCs. Subjects who had been exposed to COVID-19, were actively infected with it, or had recovered from it provided the deeply sampled blood TCRbeta repertoires that made up the dataset. The repertoires were released in a freely available public database meant as a resource for research on the immune response to SARS-CoV-2. The samples were drawn from the first 160 participants of the ongoing ImmuneRACE study and from 1,254 subjects provided by 6 global collaborators. Nearly every sample came with metadata listing a de-identified subject ID, COVID-19 status, age in years and sex. HLA class I and class II types, where available, came from metadata supplied by the sample provider rather than from assay-based typing. Paper-wide results and their limitations: The amount of clinical and demographic metadata varied by source and participant and was provided uncurated.

V trim: 3 bases; J trim: 8 bases; unmatched bases: 4. Its CDR3 holds 13 amino acids, cysteine through phenylalanine. The sequence is cut down to CDR3 DNA, 39 bases in frame from base 1. The germline V gene (reference sequence) supplies CDR1 SGHAT and CDR2 FQDESV. This clone was counted a single time. It lacks a known antigen. No base-level quality is on record; no much larger clone is a single base apart. TCRbeta CDR3 regions were amplified from genomic DNA by means of the immunoSEQ Assay, a bias-controlled multiplex PCR. On the study's bioinformatics: Nucleated cell counts per sample were estimated from amplification of reference gene primers within the assay. To quantify the absolute abundance of each unique TCRbeta CDR3 rearrangement, sequence reads were collapsed and filtered. Productive Simpson clonality was computed per sample as the square root of Simpson's diversity index over productive rearrangements. Not all clones reach the TCRdb copy of this immuneACCESS table, which keeps in-frame sequences only. Checked studies attribute under half of the gap to unresolved V genes and leave the rest unexplained. The V and J calls and clone size come from that table; D and trimming were worked out from the DNA. This sample comprises about 220,000 clones, under 90% of them detected only once. The top ten constitute 3.5% to 4% of the sample.

The collaborating institutions used their own protocols to collect whole blood in K2EDTA tubes. Collaborator samples were shipped for TCRbeta analysis as frozen whole blood, isolated PBMCs, or DNA extracted from either sample type. Sequencing was done on a sample of peripheral blood. The V gene is TRBV11-1 and the J gene is TRBJ2-3; 8 junctional bases match TRBD2. The TCR originated in a woman of 80 years or more with acute or convalescent COVID-19. The CDR3 is CASSFSGAGTQYF. DNA sequence: TGTGCCAGCAGCTTTAGCGGGGCGGGTACGCAGTATTTT. When the CDR3 is completed using the reference TRBV11-1 and TRBJ2-3 genes on either side, the full variable domain is EAEVAQSPRYKITEKSQAVAFWCDPISGHATLYWYRQILGQGPELLVQFQDESVVDDSQLPKDRFSAERLKGVDSTLKIQPAELGDSAMYLCASSFSGAGTQYFGPGTRLTVL.